This entry features one T cell receptor beta chain sequence. Its antigen is unknown. A much larger clone sits a single nucleotide away, making a read error possible. The CDR3 has 14 amino acids. V dropped 5 bases and J dropped 7 bases, with 14 bases sitting between them. CDR1 and CDR2 (germline): SGHTA, FQGTGA. The record originates from a study of T cell repertoires in cytomegalovirus infection. The overall study: Public TCR beta signatures were indicative of both CMV infection and a matching HLA type.

One entry per CDR3 protein results from TCRdb running MiXCR on the reads. Seen here are about 440,000 distinct CDR3 sequences, roughly 31% observed once, and the top ten hold roughly 13%. Study-wide findings and caveats: Frequencies of public TCR beta families were cumulated, and this identified carriers of CMV plus the relevant HLA.

The origin of this receptor is a human donor in good health (CMV status not recorded). Some clones in this sample may be carry-over from other donors' samples. V is TRBV7-3 and J is TRBJ2-2, with TRBD2 as a possible D gene (6 bases). Material for sequencing was PBMCs. CDR3 sequence (DNA): TGTGCCAGCAGCCCTAAAACAGCGGGCGGGGAGCTGTTTTTT. Translating gives CASSPKTAGGELFF.